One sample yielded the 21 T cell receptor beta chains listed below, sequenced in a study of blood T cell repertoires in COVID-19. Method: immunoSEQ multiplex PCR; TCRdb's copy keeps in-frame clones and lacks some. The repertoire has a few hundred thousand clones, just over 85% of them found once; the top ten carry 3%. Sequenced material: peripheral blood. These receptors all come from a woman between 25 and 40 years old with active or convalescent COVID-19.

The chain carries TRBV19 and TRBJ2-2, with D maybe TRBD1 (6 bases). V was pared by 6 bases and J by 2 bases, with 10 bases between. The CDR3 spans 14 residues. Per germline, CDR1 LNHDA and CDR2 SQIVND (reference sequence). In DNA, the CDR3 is TGTGCCAGTAGACTACAGGGCAACACCGGGGAGCTGTTTTTT. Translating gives CASRLQGNTGELFF.

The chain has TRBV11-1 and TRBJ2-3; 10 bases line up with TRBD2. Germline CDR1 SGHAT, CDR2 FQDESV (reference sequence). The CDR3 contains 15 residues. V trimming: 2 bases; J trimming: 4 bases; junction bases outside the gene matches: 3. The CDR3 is CASSLLAGDSDTQYF. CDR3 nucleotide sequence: TGTGCCAGCAGCTTACTAGCGGGGGACTCAGATACGCAGTATTTT.

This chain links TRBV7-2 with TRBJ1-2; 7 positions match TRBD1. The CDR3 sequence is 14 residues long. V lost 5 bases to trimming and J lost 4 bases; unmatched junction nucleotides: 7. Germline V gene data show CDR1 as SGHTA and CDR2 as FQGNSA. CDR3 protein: CASSPRRDSYGYTF. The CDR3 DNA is TGTGCCAGCAGCCCGAGGCGGGACAGCTATGGCTACACCTTC.

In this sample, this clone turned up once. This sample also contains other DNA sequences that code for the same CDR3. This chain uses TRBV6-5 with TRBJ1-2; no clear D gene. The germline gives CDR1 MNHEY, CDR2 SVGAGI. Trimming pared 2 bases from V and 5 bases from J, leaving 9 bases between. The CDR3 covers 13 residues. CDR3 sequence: CASSYGGGYGYTF. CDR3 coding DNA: TGTGCCAGCAGTTACGGTGGAGGTTATGGCTACACCTTC.

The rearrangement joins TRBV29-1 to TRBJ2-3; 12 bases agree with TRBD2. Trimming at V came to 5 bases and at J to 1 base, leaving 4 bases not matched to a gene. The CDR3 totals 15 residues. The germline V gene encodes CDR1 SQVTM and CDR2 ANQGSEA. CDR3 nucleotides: TGCAGCGTTTCCGCTAGCGGGGGGGGCACAGATACGCAGTATTTT. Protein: CSVSASGGGTDTQYF.

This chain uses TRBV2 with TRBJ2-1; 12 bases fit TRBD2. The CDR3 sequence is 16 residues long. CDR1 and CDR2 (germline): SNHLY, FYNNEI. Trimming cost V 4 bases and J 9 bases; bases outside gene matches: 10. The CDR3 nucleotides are TGTGCCAGCAGTGGGACTAGCGGGGTCCGGTTGGGTGAGCAGTTCTTC. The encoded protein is CASSGTSGVRLGEQFF.

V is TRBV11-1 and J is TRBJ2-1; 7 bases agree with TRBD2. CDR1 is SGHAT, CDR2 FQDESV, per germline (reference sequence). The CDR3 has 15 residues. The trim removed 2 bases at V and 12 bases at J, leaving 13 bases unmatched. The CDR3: CASSLLSYGGGGQFF. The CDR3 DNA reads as TGTGCCAGCAGCTTATTAAGTTATGGCGGCGGGGGGCAGTTCTTC.

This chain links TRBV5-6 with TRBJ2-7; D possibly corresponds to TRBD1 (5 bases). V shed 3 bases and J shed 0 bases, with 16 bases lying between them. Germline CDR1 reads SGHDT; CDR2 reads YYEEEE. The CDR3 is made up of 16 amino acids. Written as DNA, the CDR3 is TGTGCCAGCAGCTGGGGCGGTTTACAGTCCTCCTACGAGCAGTACTTC. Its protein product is CASSWGGLQSSYEQYF.

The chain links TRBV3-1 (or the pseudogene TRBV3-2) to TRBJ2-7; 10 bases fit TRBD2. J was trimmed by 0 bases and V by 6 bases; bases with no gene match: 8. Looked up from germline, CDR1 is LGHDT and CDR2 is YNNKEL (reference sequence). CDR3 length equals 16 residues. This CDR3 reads CASRSAGGRGSYEQYF. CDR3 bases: TGTGCCAGCAGGTCAGCGGGGGGGCGGGGCTCCTACGAGCAGTACTTC.

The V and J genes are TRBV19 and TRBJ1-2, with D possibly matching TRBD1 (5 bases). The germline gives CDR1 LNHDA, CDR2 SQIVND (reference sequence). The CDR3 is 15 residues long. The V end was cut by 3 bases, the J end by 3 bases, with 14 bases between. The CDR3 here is CASSMGRSADYGYTF. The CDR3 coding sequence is TGTGCCAGTAGTATGGGGCGGTCTGCAGACTATGGCTACACCTTC.

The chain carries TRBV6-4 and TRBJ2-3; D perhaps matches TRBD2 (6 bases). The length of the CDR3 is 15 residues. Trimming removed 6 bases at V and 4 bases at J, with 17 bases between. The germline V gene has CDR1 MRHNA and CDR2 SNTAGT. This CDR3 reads CASSAGSGGADTQYF. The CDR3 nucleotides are TGTGCCAGCAGCGCCGGTTCGGGCGGGGCAGATACGCAGTATTTT.

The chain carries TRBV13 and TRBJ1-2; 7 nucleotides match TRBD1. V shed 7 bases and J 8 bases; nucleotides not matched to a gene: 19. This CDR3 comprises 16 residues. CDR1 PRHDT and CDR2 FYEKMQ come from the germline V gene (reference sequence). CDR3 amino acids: CASTEKGTVPGAGYTF. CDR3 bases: TGTGCCAGCACCGAAAAGGGGACAGTTCCGGGGGCGGGCTACACCTTC.

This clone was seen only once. The CDR3 loop is CASSRGGPQHF. Written as DNA, the CDR3 is TGTGCCAGCAGCCGGGGAGGGCCCCAGCATTTT. The chain combines TRBV7-2 with TRBJ1-5; D remains ambiguous. Germline V lookup: CDR1 SGHTA, CDR2 FQGNSA. Trimming removed 5 bases at V and 9 bases at J, with 8 bases between. This CDR3 contains 11 residues.

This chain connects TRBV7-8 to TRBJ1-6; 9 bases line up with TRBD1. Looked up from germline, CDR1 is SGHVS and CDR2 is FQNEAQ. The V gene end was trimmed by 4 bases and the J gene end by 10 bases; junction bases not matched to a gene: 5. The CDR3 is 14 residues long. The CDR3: CASSWDRAGSPLHF. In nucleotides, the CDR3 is TGTGCCAGCAGCTGGGACAGGGCAGGATCACCCCTCCACTTT. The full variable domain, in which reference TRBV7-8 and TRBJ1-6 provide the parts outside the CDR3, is GAGVSQSPRYKVAKRGQDVALRCDPISGHVSLFWYQQALGQGPEFLTYFQNEAQLDKSGLPSDRFFAERPEGSVSTLKIQRTQQEDSAVYLCASSWDRAGSPLHFGNGTRLTVT.

The CDR3 nucleotides are TGTGCCAGCAGCCCCGCCTGGCAAACAGATGAAGCTTTCTTT. This gives the protein CASSPAWQTDEAFF. The J gene is TRBJ1-1, the V gene TRBV5-5; D ambiguous. Germline lookup yields CDR1 SGHKS and CDR2 YYEKEE (reference sequence). Trimming pared 4 bases from V and 7 bases from J, leaving 17 bases between. The CDR3 has 14 residues.

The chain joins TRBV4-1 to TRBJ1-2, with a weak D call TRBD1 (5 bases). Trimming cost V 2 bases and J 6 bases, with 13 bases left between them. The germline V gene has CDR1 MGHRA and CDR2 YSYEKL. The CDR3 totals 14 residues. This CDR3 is CASSQLIAGHGYTF. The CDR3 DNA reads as TGCGCCAGCAGCCAACTCATAGCAGGGCATGGCTACACCTTC.

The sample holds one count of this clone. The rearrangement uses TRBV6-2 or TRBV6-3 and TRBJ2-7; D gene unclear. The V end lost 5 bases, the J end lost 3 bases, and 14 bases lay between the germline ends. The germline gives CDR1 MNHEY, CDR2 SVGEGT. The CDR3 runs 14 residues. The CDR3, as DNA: TGTGCCAGCAGTCCCCCGGGTCCGATCTACGAGCAGTACTTC. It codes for CASSPPGPIYEQYF.

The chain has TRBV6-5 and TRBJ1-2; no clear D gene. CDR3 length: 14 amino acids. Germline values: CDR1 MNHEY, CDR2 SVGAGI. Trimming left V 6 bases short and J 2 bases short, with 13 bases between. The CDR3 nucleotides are TGTGCCAGCAGCCGGGGAAGATCCAACTATGGCTACACCTTC. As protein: CASSRGRSNYGYTF.

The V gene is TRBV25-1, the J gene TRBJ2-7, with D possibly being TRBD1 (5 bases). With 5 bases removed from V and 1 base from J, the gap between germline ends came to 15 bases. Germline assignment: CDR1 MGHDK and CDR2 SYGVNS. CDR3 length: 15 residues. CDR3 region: CASSPTGRLSYEQYF. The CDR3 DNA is TGTGCCAGCAGTCCTACAGGCCGGTTATCCTACGAGCAGTACTTC.

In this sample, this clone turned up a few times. CDR3 bases: TGTGCCAGTAGTGTGGACAGGGTTTATTCACCCCTCCACTTT. Its translation: CASSVDRVYSPLHF. The chain carries TRBV19 and TRBJ1-6; 8 nucleotides line up with TRBD1. The ends lost 5 bases at V and 8 bases at J; junction bases unmatched: 5. CDR1 is LNHDA, CDR2 SQIVND, per germline (reference sequence). The CDR3 consists of 14 residues.

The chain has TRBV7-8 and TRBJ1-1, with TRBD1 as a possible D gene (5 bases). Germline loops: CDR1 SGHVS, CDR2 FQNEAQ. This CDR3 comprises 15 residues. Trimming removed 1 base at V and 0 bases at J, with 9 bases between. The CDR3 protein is CASSLGRGMNTEAFF. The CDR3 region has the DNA TGTGCCAGCAGCTTAGGGAGGGGAATGAACACTGAAGCTTTCTTT.